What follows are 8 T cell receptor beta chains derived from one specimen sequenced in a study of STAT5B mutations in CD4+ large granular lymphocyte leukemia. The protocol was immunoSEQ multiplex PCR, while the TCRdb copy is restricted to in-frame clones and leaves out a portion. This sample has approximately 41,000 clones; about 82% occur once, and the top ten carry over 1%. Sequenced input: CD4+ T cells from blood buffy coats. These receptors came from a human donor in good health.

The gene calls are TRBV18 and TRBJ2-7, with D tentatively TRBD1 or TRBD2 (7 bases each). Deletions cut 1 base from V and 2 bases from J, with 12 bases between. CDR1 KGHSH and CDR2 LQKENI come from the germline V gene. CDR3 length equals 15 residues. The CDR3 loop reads CASSPQAGQPYEQYF. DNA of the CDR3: TGTGCCAGCTCACCACAAGCGGGACAGCCCTACGAGCAGTACTTC.

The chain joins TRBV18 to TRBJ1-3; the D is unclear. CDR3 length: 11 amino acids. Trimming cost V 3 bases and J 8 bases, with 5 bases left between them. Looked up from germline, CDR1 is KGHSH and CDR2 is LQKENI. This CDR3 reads CASSPRDTIYF. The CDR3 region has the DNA TGTGCCAGCTCACCGAGGGACACCATATATTTT. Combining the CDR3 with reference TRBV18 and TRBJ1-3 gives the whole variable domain NAGVMQNPRHLVRRRGQEARLRCSPMKGHSHVYWYRQLPEEGLKFMVYLQKENIIDESGMPKERFSAEFPKEGPSILRIQQVVRGDSAAYFCASSPRDTIYFGEGSWLTVV.

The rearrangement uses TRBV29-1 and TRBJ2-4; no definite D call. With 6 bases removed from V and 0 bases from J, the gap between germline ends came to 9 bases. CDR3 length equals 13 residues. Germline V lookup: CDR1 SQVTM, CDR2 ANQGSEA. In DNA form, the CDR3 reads TGCAGCGTGTTGGGCGGAGCCAAAAACATTCAGTACTTC. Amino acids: CSVLGGAKNIQYF.

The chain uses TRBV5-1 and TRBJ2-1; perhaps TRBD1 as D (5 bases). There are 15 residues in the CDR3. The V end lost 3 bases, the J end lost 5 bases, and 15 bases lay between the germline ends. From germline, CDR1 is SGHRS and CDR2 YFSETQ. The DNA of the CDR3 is TGCGCCAGCAGCTCTCTGAGGACAAGCGACAATGAGCAGTTCTTC. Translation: CASSSLRTSDNEQFF.

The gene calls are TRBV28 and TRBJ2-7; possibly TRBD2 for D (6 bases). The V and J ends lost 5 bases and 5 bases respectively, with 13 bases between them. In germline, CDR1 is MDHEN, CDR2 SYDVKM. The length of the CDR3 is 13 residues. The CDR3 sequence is CASSKSGSHEQYF. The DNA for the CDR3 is TGTGCCAGCAGTAAAAGCGGGTCCCACGAGCAGTACTTC.

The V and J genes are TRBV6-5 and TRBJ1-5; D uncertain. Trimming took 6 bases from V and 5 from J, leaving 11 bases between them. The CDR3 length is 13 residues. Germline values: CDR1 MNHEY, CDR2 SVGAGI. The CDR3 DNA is TGTGCCAGCAGCCACGGGGATTATCAGCCCCAGCATTTT. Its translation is CASSHGDYQPQHF.

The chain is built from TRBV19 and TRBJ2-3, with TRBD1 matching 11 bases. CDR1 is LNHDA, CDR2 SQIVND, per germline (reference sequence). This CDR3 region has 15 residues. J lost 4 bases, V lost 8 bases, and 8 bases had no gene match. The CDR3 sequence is CASRRTGGGPDTQYF. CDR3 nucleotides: TGTGCCAGTCGACGGACAGGGGGCGGCCCAGATACGCAGTATTTT.

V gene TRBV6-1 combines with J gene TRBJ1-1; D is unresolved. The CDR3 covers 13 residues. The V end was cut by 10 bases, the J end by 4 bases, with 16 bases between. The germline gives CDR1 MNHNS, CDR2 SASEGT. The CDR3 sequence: CAILPWQLTEAFF. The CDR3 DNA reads TGTGCCATCTTGCCGTGGCAGCTCACTGAAGCTTTCTTT.